This T cell receptor (beta chain) was profiled in a study of T cell repertoires in cytomegalovirus infection. Study-level information: Public TCR beta signature analysis indicated the presence of both CMV infection and matching HLA type.

Via MiXCR, TCRdb re-called the reads, giving one row per CDR3 protein. The sample consists of about 300,000 distinct CDR3 sequences, approximately 8.9% of them appearing once. About this clonotype: Its antigen is unknown.

General observations from the study: CMV-specific TCR beta clonotypes restricted by HLA-C were the ones dominating the ex vivo response.

The receptor comes from a human donor in good health (CMV status not recorded). Some clones in this sample may be carry-over from other donors' samples. Sequenced: PBMCs.

CDR3 nucleotides: TGCAGTGCTGGACTAGCGGGGGGGTACAATGAGCAGTTCTTC. Its translation: CSAGLAGGYNEQFF. The rearrangement links TRBV20-1 to TRBJ2-1; 15 nucleotides match TRBD2. This CDR3 has 14 amino acids. The germline V gene has CDR1 DFQATT and CDR2 SNEGSKA (reference sequence). The junction had 0 bases not matched to a gene; V was cut back by 5 bases and J by 4 bases.